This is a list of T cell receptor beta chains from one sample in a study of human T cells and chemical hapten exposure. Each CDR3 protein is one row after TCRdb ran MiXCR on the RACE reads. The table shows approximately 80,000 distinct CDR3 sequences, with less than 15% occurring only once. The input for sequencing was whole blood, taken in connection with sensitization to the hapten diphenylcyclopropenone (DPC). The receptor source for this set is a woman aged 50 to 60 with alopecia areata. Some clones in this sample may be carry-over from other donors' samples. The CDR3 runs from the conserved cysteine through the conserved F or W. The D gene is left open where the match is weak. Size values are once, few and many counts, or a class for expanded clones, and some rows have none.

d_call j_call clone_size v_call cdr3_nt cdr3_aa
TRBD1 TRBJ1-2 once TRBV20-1 TGCAGTGCCCTGACAGGGATCGATGGCTACACCTTC CSALTGIDGYTF
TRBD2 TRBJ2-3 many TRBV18 TGTGCCAGCTCACCACCAAGACTAGCGGGAGTTGGCACAGATACGCAGTATTTT CASSPPRLAGVGTDTQYF
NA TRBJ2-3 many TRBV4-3 TGCGCCAGCAGCCAAGATTCCCGGGGTGGGGGGCGGACAGATACGCAGTATTTT CASSQDSRGGGRTDTQYF
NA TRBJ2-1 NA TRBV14 TGTGCCAGCAGCCAAGTTTGGAGGGGGAGGAATGAGCAGTTCTTC CASSQVWRGRNEQFF
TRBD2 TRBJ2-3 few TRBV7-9 TGTGCCACCCGGACTAGCGTGGCAGATACGCAGTATTTT CATRTSVADTQYF
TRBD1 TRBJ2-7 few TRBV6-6 TGTGCCAGCAGGCAGACAGGGCTCTACGAGCAGTACTTC CASRQTGLYEQYF
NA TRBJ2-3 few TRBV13 TGTGCCAGCAGCACGGGACACGGAGCGGAAGATACGCAGTATTTT CASSTGHGAEDTQYF
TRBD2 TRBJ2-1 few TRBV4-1 TGCGCCAGCAGCCAAGTGGGACTAGCGGGGGACAATGAGCAGTTCTTC CASSQVGLAGDNEQFF
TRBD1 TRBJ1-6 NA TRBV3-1 TGTGCCAGCAGCCAGGACAGGGACAATTCACCCCTCCACTTT CASSQDRDNSPLHF
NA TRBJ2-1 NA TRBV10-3 TGTGCCATCAGGGAGGGACCCCGGGGTGATGAGCAGTTCTTC CAIREGPRGDEQFF
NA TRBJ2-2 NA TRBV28 TGTGCCTCCCATCTGGGCAGGGACACCGGGGAGCTGTTTTTT CASHLGRDTGELFF
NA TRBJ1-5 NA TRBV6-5 TGTGCCAGCAGTTCCGATGGGACACGAAATCAGCCCCAGCATTTT CASSSDGTRNQPQHF
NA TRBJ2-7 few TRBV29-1 TGCAGCGTTGGCGGGGGCAACACGGAGCAGTACTTC CSVGGGNTEQYF
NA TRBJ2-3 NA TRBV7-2 TGTGCCAGCAGCTTTTTCAGCCGGGGGCAGTATTTT CASSFFSRGQYF
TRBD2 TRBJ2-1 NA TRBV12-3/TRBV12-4 TGTGCCAGCAGTCCGCCGACTAGCGGGGTTTACAATGAGCAGTTCTTC CASSPPTSGVYNEQFF
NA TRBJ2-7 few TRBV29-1 TGCAGCGTTGAACGGGACAACTACGAGCAGTACTTC CSVERDNYEQYF
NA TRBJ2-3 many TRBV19 TGTGCCAGTAGAGAGGGGATCGCAGATACGCAGTATTTT CASREGIADTQYF
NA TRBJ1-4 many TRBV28 TGTGCCAGCAGTGGTGCAGGGGCAAATGAAAAACTGTTTTTT CASSGAGANEKLFF
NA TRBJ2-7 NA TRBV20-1 TGCAGTGCTAGGGTCCCTTCCGAGCAGTACTTC CSARVPSEQYF
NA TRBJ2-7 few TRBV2 TGTGCCAGCAGTGCTCGTGATCTCGACGTAAACCCCTACGAGCAGTACTTC CASSARDLDVNPYEQYF
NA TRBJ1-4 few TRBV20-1 TGCAGTGCCCAGGACTATCAGAATGAAAAACTGTTTTTT CSAQDYQNEKLFF
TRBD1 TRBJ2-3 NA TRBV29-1 TGCAGCGCCAAGGGGGCAGTGACAGATACGCAGTATTTT CSAKGAVTDTQYF
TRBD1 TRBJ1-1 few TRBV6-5 TGTGCCAGCAACCGGCAGGGGGCGGGGAACACTGAAGCTTTCTTT CASNRQGAGNTEAFF
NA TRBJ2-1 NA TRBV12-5 TGTGCTAGTGGTTTGCCCCAATATGATGAGCAGTTCTTC CASGLPQYDEQFF
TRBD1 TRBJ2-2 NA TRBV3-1 TGTGCCAGCAGCCGAAACAGGGGGAACGGGGAGCTGTTTTTT CASSRNRGNGELFF
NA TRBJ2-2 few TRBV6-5 TGTGCCAGCAGTCCAACAGGGCCCGGGGAGCTGTTTTTT CASSPTGPGELFF
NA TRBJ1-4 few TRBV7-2 TGTGCCAGCAGCTCTCTCGTAACTAATGAAAAACTGTTTTTT CASSSLVTNEKLFF
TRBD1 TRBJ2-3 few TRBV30 TGTGCCTGGAGGGGAATCGACAGGGTTGATACGCAGTATTTT CAWRGIDRVDTQYF
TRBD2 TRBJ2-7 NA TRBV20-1 TGCAGTGCTAGGGTAGCGGGAGGAGCAGACTACGAGCAGTACTTC CSARVAGGADYEQYF
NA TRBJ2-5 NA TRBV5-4 TGTGCCAGCAGCTTGGGGTATCAAGAGACCCAGTACTTC CASSLGYQETQYF
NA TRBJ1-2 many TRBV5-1 TGCGCCAGCAGCCTTGACACATACGAGGAGTATGGCTACACCTTC CASSLDTYEEYGYTF
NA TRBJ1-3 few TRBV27 TGTGCCAGCAGTTTGTCAGGGCGCCTGGGTCCCCGTGACACCATATATTTT CASSLSGRLGPRDTIYF
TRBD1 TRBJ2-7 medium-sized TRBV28 TGTGCACACCTACCGGGACAGGGGGTGAACGAGCAGTACTTC CAHLPGQGVNEQYF
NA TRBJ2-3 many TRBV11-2 TGTGCCAGCAGCTTCGCTATCCACCGGATAGATACGCAGTATTTT CASSFAIHRIDTQYF
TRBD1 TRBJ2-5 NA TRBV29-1 TGCAGCGTGGACAGGGGCCAAGAGACCCAGTACTTC CSVDRGQETQYF
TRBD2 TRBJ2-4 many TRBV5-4 TGTGCCAGCAGCCCTAGCGGGAGTACCAAAAACATTCAGTACTTC CASSPSGSTKNIQYF
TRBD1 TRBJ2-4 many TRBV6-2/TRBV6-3 TGTGCCAGCAGCCGGGACAGAAACATTCAGTACTTC CASSRDRNIQYF
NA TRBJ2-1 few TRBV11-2 TGTGCCAGCAGCTCGGGGCCTATCGATGAGCAGTTCTTC CASSSGPIDEQFF
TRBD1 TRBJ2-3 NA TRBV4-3 TGCGCCAGCAGCCAAGACGCAGGGGGAGATACGCAGTATTTT CASSQDAGGDTQYF
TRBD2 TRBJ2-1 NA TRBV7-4 TGTGCCAGCAGCGCTTTTAGCGGGAGAACCTACAATGAGCAGTTCTTC CASSAFSGRTYNEQFF
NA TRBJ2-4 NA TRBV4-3 TGCGCCAGCAGCCAAGCCCGGTTCCGAACAGGGGCCAAAAACATTCAGTACTTC CASSQARFRTGAKNIQYF
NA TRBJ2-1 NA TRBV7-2 TGTGCCAGCAGCTCAACGACTAGGAGCGGTGAGCAGTTCTTC CASSSTTRSGEQFF